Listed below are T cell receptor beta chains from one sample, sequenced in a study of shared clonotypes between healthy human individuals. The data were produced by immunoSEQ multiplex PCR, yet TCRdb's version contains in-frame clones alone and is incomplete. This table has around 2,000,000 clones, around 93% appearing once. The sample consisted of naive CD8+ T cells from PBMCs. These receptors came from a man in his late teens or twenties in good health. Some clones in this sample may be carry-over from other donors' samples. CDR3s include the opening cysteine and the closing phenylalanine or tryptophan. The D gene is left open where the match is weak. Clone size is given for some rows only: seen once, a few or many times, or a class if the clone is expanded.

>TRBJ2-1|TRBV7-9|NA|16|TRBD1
CASSPTMTGEYNEQFF
TGTGCCAGCAGCCCAACAATGACAGGGGAATACAATGAGCAGTTCTTC
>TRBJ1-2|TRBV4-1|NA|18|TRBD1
CASSQSVKGQGAFDGYTF
TGCGCCAGCAGCCAATCAGTTAAGGGACAGGGGGCTTTTGATGGCTACACCTTC
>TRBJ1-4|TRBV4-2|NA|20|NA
CASSQRVNWVGGATNEKLFF
TGTGCCAGCAGCCAACGAGTGAACTGGGTTGGAGGGGCAACTAATGAAAAACTGTTTTTT
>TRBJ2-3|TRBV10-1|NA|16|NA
CASSESAPWDTDTQYF
TGCGCCAGCAGTGAGTCGGCCCCTTGGGACACAGATACGCAGTATTTT
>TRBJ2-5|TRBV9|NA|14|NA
CASSVLIGGEAQYF
TGTGCCAGCAGTGTATTGATAGGGGGAGAGGCCCAGTACTTC
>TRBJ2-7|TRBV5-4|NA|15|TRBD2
CASSFKREATYEQYF
TGTGCCAGCAGCTTTAAGCGGGAGGCCACATACGAGCAGTACTTC
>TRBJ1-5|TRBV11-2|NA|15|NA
CASSLFPGSNQPQHF
TGTGCCAGCAGCTTATTTCCCGGGAGCAATCAGCCCCAGCATTTT
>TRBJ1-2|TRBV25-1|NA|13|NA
CASSGVGFYGYTF
TGTGCCAGCAGTGGAGTCGGTTTCTATGGCTACACCTTC
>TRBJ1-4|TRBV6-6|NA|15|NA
CASSYFDRGNEKLFF
TGTGCCAGCAGTTACTTCGACAGAGGGAATGAAAAACTGTTTTTT
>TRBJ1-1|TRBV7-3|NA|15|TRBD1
CASSVRQGSNTEAFF
TGTGCCAGCAGCGTACGACAGGGATCGAACACTGAAGCTTTCTTT
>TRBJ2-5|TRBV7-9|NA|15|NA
CASSLFTGAGKTQYF
TGTGCCAGCAGCTTATTTACTGGCGCCGGAAAGACCCAGTACTTC
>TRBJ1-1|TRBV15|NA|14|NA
CATSRRGKNTEAFF
TGTGCCACCAGCAGGAGGGGAAAAAACACTGAAGCTTTCTTT
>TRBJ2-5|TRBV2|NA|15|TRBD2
CASTSGRMYIETQYF
TGTGCCAGCACTAGCGGGAGAATGTATATAGAGACCCAGTACTTC
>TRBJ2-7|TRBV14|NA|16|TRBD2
CASSQGLAGYPLEQYF
TGTGCCAGCAGCCAGGGACTAGCGGGGTACCCTCTCGAGCAGTACTTC
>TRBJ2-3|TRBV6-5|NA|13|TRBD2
CASTRRGLETQYF
TGTGCCAGCACCCGGAGGGGACTAGAAACGCAGTATTTT
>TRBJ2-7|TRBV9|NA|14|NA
CASSVDPSPYEQYF
TGTGCCAGCAGCGTAGATCCCTCTCCCTACGAGCAGTACTTC
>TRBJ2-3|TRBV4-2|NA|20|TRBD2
CASSQVLRMLAGASTDTQYF
TGTGCCAGCAGCCAAGTGTTAAGGATGCTAGCGGGGGCCAGCACAGATACGCAGTATTTT
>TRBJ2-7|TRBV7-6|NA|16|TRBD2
CASSLGLAGGSGEQYF
TGTGCCAGCAGCTTAGGACTAGCGGGAGGATCGGGTGAGCAGTACTTC
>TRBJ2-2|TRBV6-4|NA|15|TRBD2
CASRTLAGGPGELFF
TGTGCCAGCAGGACACTAGCGGGGGGACCCGGGGAGCTGTTTTTT
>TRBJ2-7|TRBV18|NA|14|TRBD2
CASSSGTSVYEQYF
TGTGCCAGCTCATCCGGGACTAGCGTGTACGAGCAGTACTTC
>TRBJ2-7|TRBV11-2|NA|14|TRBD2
CASSLGGSSYEQYF
TGTGCCAGCAGCTTAGGCGGGAGCTCCTACGAGCAGTACTTC
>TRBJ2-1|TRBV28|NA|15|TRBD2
CASRTRLAEYNEQFF
TGTGCCAGCAGGACAAGACTAGCCGAATACAATGAGCAGTTCTTC
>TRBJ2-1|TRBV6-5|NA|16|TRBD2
CASSYSIGLGYNEQFF
TGTGCCAGCAGTTACTCGATAGGACTAGGGTACAATGAGCAGTTCTTC
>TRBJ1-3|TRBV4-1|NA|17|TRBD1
CASSQWTGDQSGNTIYF
TGCGCCAGCAGCCAATGGACAGGGGACCAGTCTGGAAACACCATATATTTT
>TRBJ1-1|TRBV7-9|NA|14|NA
CASSFQGTNTEAFF
TGTGCCAGCAGCTTCCAGGGGACGAACACTGAAGCTTTCTTT
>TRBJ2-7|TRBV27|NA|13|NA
CASSLDLDYEQYF
TGTGCCAGCAGTTTAGATTTGGACTACGAGCAGTACTTC
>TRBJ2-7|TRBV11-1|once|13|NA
CASSLAESYEQYF
TGTGCCAGCAGCTTAGCGGAGTCCTACGAGCAGTACTTC
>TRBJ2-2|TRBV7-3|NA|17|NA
CASSLSFVQGGTGELFF
TGTGCCAGCAGCTTAAGTTTTGTTCAGGGTGGCACCGGGGAGCTGTTTTTT
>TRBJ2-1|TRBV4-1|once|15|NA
CASRPTSGYYNEQFF
TGCGCCAGCAGGCCCACAAGCGGGTACTACAATGAGCAGTTCTTC
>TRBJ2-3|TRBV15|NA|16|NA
CATSRDHRLGTHTQYF
TGTGCCACCAGCAGAGATCATCGCCTGGGGACGCATACGCAGTATTTT
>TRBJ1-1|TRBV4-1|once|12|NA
CASSQGPTKAFF
TGCGCCAGCAGCCAAGGGCCCACCAAAGCTTTCTTT
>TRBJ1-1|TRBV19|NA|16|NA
CASSIDWEGYDTEAFF
TGTGCCAGTAGTATAGACTGGGAGGGGTACGACACTGAAGCTTTCTTT
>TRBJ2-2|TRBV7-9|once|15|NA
CASSLKGRDNGELFF
TGTGCCAGCAGCTTAAAAGGGCGGGATAACGGGGAGCTGTTTTTT
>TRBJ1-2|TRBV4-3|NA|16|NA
CASSQGRGRANYGYTF
TGCGCCAGCAGCCAAGGACGGGGAAGAGCTAACTATGGCTACACCTTC
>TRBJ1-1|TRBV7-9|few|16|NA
CASSLKQGIQNTEAFF
TGTGCCAGCAGCTTAAAACAGGGCATTCAGAACACTGAAGCTTTCTTT
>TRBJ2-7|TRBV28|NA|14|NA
CASSFAGVDYEQYF
TGTGCCAGCAGCTTCGCCGGGGTCGACTACGAGCAGTACTTC
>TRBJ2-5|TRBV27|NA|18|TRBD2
CASSFLGLAGNGAETQYF
TGTGCCAGCAGTTTCCTTGGACTAGCGGGAAACGGAGCGGAGACCCAGTACTTC
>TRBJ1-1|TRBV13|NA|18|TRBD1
CASSTPGQGAFMNTEAFF
TGTGCCAGCAGCACACCCGGACAGGGGGCTTTCATGAACACTGAAGCTTTCTTT
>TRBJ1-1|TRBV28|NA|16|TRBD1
CASSPPGQGMDTEAFF
TGTGCCAGCAGTCCACCGGGACAGGGGATGGACACTGAAGCTTTCTTT
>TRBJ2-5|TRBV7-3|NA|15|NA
CASSLTAGNQETQYF
TGTGCCAGCAGCCTAACCGCGGGTAACCAAGAGACCCAGTACTTC
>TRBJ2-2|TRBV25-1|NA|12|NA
CASRGYTGELFF
TGTGCCAGCAGGGGATACACCGGGGAGCTGTTTTTT